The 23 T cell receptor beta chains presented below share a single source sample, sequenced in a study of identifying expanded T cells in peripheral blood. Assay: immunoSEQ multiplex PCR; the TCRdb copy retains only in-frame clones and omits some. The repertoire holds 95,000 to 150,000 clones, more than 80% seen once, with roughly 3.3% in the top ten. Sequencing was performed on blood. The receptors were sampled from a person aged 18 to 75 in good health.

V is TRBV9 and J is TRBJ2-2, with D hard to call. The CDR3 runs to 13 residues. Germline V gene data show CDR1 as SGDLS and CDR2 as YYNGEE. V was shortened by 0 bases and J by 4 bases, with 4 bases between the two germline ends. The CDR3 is CASSVAVTGELFF. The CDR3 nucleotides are TGTGCCAGCAGCGTAGCTGTCACCGGGGAGCTGTTTTTT.

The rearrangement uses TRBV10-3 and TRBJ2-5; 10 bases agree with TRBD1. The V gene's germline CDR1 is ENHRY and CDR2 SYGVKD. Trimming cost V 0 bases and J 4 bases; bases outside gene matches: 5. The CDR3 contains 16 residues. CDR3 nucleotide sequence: TGTGCCATCAGTGAGTCGACAGGGGGCTTTGCAGAGACCCAGTACTTC. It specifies CAISESTGGFAETQYF.

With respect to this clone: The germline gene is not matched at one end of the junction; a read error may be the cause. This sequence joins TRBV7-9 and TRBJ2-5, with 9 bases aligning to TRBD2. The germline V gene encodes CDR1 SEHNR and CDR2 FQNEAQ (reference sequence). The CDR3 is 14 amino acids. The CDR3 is CATSRSLAGETQYF. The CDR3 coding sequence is TGTGCCACCAGCCGGTCACTAGCGGGTGAGACCCAGTACTTC. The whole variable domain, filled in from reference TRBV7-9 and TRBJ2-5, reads DTGVSQNPRHKITKRGQNVTFRCDPISEHNRLYWYRQTLGQGPEFLTYFQNEAQLEKSRLLSDRFSAERPKGSFSTLEIQRTEQGDSAMYLCATSRSLAGETQYFGPGTRLLVL.

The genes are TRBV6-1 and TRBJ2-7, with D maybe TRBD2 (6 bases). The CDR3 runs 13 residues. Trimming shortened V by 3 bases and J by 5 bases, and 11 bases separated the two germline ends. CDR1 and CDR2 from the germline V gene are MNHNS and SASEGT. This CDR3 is CASSEEWGDEQYF. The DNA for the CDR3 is TGTGCCAGCAGTGAGGAGTGGGGGGACGAGCAGTACTTC.

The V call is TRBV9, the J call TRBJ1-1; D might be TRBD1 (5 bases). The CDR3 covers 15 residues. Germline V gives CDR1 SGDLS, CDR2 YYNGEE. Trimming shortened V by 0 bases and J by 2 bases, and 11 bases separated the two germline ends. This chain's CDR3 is CASSVDWQGNTEAFF. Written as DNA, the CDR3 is TGTGCCAGCAGCGTAGACTGGCAGGGCAACACTGAAGCTTTCTTT.

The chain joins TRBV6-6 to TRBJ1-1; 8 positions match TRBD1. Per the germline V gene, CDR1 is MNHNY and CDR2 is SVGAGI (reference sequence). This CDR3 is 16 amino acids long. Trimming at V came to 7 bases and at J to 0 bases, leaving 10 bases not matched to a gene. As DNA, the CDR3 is TGTGCCAGCACCCCGAGGACAGGGAAGATGAACACTGAAGCTTTCTTT. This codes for CASTPRTGKMNTEAFF.

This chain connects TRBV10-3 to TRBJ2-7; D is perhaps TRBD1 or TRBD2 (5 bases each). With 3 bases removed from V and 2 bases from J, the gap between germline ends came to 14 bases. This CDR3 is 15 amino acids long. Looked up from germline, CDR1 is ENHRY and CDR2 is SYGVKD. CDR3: CAISDRGTGPYEQYF. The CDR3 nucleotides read TGTGCCATCAGTGATCGGGGAACGGGACCCTACGAGCAGTACTTC.

The CDR3 coding sequence is TGTGCCAGCAGTGAAATCTTAAAGGGTAACTATGGCTACACCTTC. It is translated as CASSEILKGNYGYTF. The chain recombines TRBV6-1 with TRBJ1-2; D gene uncertain. Germline V lookup: CDR1 MNHNS, CDR2 SASEGT. Trimming removed 2 bases from V and 1 base from J, with 11 bases in between. The CDR3 loop spans 15 amino acids.

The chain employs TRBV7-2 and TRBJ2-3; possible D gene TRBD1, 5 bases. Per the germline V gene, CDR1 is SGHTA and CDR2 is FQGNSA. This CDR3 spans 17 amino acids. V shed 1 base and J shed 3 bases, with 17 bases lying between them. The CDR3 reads CASSLVAGIFGTDTQYF. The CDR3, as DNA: TGTGCCAGCAGCTTAGTGGCAGGGATCTTCGGGACAGATACGCAGTATTTT. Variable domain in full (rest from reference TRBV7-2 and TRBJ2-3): GAGVSQSPSNKVTEKGKDVELRCDPISGHTALYWYRQSLGQGLEFLIYFQGNSAPDKSGLPSDRFSAERTGGSVSTLTIQRTQQEDSAVYLCASSLVAGIFGTDTQYFGPGTRLTVL.

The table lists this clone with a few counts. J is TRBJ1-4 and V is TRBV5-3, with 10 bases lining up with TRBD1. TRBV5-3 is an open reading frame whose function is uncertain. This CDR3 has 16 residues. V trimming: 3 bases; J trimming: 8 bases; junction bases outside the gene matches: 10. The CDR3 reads CARSYRDRGGAEKLFF. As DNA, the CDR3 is TGTGCCAGAAGCTACCGGGACAGGGGAGGGGCGGAAAAACTGTTTTTT.

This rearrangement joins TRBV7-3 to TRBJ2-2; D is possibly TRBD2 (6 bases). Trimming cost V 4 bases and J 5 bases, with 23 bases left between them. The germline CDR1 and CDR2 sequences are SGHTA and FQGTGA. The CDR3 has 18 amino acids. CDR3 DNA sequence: TGTGCCAGCAGCTCGACTCCGCTCCGACTAGGGTTAACCGGGGAGCTGTTTTTT. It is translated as CASSSTPLRLGLTGELFF.

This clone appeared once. CDR3 nucleotide sequence: TGTGCCAGCGCCGGGGCCTACGAGCAGTACTTC. This codes for CASAGAYEQYF. The J gene is TRBJ2-7, the V gene TRBV2; possible D gene TRBD2, 5 bases. The CDR3 consists of 11 residues. Germline-derived CDR1 and CDR2 are SNHLY and FYNNEI. V was shortened by 8 bases and J by 2 bases, with 7 bases between the two germline ends.

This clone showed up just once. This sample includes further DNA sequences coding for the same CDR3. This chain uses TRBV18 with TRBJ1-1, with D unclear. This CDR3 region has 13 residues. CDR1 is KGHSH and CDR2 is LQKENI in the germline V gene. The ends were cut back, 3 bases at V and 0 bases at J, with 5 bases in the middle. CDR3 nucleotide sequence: TGTGCCAGCTCACCGGACTTGAACACTGAAGCTTTCTTT. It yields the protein CASSPDLNTEAFF.

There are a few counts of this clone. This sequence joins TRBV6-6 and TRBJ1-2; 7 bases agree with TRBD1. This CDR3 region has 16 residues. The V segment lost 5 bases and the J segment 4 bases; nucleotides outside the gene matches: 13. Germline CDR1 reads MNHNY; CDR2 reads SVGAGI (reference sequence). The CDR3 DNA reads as TGTGCCAGCAGTAAATCTGATGGACAGGCGGGCTATGGCTACACCTTC. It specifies CASSKSDGQAGYGYTF.

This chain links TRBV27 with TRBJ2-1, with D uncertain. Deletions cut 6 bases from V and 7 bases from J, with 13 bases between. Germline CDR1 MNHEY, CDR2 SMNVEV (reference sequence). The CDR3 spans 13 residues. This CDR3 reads CASSPLGPNEQFF. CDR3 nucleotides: TGTGCCAGCAGCCCTCTCGGACCGAATGAGCAGTTCTTC.

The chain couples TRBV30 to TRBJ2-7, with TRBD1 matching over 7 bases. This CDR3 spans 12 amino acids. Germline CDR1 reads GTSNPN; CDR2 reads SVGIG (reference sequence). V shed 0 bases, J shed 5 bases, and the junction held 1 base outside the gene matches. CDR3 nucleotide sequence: TGTGCCTGGAGTGTACAGGGGAACGAGCAGTACTTC. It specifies CAWSVQGNEQYF.

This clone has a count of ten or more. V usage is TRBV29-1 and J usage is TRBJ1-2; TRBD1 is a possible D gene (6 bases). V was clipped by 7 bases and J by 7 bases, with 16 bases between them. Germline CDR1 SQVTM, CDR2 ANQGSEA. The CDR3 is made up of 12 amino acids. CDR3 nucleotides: TGCAGCGCGGGGGGCGACGTCCCTGGCTACACCTTC. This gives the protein CSAGGDVPGYTF.

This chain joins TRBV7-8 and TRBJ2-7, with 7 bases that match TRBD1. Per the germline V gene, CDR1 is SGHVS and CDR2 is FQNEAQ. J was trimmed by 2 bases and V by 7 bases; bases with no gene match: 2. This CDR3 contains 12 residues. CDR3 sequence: CASTGGPYEQYF. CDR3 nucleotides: TGTGCCAGCACAGGGGGTCCCTACGAGCAGTACTTC.

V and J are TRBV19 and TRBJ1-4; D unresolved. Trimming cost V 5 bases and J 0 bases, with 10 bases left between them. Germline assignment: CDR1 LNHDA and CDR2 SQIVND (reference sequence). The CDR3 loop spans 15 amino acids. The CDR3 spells CASSQVIATNEKLFF. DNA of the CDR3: TGTGCCAGTAGTCAGGTTATTGCAACTAATGAAAAACTGTTTTTT. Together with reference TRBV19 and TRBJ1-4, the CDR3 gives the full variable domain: DGGITQSPKYLFRKEGQNVTLSCEQNLNHDAMYWYRQDPGQGLRLIYYSQIVNDFQKGDIAEGYSVSREKKESFPLTVTSAQKNPTAFYLCASSQVIATNEKLFFGSGTQLSVL.

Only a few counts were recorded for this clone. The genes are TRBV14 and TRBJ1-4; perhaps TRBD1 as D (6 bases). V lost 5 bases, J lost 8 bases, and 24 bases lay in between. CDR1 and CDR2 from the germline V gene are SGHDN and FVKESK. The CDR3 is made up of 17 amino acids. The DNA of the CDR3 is TGTGCCAGCAGCTCCCTCTCCTTAAGGGGTGGGGGCGAAAAACTGTTTTTT. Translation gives CASSSLSLRGGGEKLFF.

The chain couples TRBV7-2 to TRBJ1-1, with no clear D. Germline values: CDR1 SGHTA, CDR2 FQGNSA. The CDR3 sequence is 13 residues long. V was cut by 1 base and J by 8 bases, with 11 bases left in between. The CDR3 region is CASSLGSYREAFF. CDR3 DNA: TGTGCCAGCAGCTTAGGAAGTTATAGAGAAGCTTTCTTT.

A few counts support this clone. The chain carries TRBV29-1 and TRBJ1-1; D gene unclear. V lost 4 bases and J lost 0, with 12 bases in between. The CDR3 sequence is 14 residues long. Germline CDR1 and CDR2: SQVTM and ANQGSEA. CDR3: CSVVSSRLNTEAFF. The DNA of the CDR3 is TGCAGCGTTGTTTCCAGCAGGTTGAACACTGAAGCTTTCTTT.

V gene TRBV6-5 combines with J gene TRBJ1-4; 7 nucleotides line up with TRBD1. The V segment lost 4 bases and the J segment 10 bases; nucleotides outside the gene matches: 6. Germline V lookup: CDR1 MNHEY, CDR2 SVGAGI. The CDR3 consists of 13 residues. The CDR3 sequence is CASSSRTGGKLFF. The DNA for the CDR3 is TGTGCCAGCAGTTCAAGGACAGGAGGAAAACTGTTTTTT.